This TCR beta chain comes out of a study of technical replicates of blood from a handful of donors. Profiled with immunoSEQ multiplex PCR; TCRdb holds only in-frame clones, not every one. This table has fewer than 85,000 clones, 92% appearing once. Sequencing used T cells isolated from PBMCs. This receptor was taken from a human donor in good health.

CDR3 DNA sequence: TGTGCCAGCTCAAGACAGTCTATCAACACTGAAGCTTTCTTT. It specifies CASSRQSINTEAFF. The chain couples TRBV18 to TRBJ1-1; tentatively, D is TRBD1 (5 bases). Trimming pared 5 bases from V and 2 bases from J, leaving 12 bases between. Germline V gene data show CDR1 as KGHSH and CDR2 as LQKENI. The CDR3 covers 14 residues.